A selection of T cell receptor beta chains follows, all from one sample in a study of tumor and adjacent non-tumor tissue in lung cancer. TCRdb reprocessed the multiplex PCR reads with MiXCR, giving one entry per CDR3 protein. This sample yields some 66,000 distinct CDR3 sequences, of which about 61% are seen a single time; around a third belongs to the top ten. The specimen sequenced was distant non-tumor lung tissue. These TCRs come from a man in his 70s with non-small cell lung cancer. The CDR3 runs from the conserved cysteine through the conserved F or W. D genes are given only for firm matches. Rows may omit the clone size; those that give it use once, few, many or a size class.

D,J,size,V,CDR3,DNA
TRBD1,TRBJ2-5,once,TRBV11-2,CASSSRRTGFQETQCF,TGTGCCAGCAGCTCTCGCCGGACAGGGTTCCAGGAGACCCAGTGCTTC
-,TRBJ2-3,-,TRBV6-6,CASSYSEVSDMQYF,TGTGCCAGCAGTTACTCTGAGGTTTCAGATATGCAGTATTTT
TRBD2,TRBJ2-1,many,TRBV6-1,CASLLLAGVQFF,TGTGCCAGCCTTCTTCTAGCGGGGGTGCAGTTCTTC
-,TRBJ2-6,few,TRBV7-9,CASSLLGAGANVLTF,TGTGCCAGCAGCTTATTGGGAGCTGGGGCCAACGTCCTGACTTTC
-,TRBJ2-5,-,TRBV14,CASSVGAQETRYF,TGTGCCAGCAGCGTCGGGGCCCAAGAGACCCGGTACTTC
-,TRBJ2-7,-,TRBV11-2,CACSLEDGLEQYF,TGTGCCTGCAGCTTAGAAGACGGGCTCGAGCAGTACTTC
-,TRBJ2-7,many,TRBV5-1,CASSYGAFGEQYF,TGCGCCAGCAGCTACGGGGCGTTCGGCGAGCAGTACTTC
-,TRBJ2-3,-,TRBV4-2,CASSQDRGGESFRRDTQYF,TGTGCCAGCAGCCAGGATAGGGGGGGGGAATCCTTCCGCCGAGATACGCAGTATTTT
TRBD2,TRBJ2-5,many,TRBV4-1,CASRPRLAGEESETQYF,TGCGCCAGCAGACCCAGACTAGCGGGAGAGGAATCGGAGACCCAGTACTTC
-,TRBJ2-5,-,TRBV2,CASNSRETQYF,TGTGCCAGCAATTCCCGGGAGACCCAGTACTTC
-,TRBJ1-2,-,TRBV6-1,CASSEMAGPYSGHTF,TGTGCCAGTAGTGAAATGGCAGGGCCATATAGTGGCCACACCTTC
TRBD1,TRBJ2-5,-,TRBV29-1,CSIEGDRGHGETQYF,TGCAGCATTGAAGGGGACAGGGGACACGGGGAGACCCAGTACTTC
TRBD2,TRBJ2-1,-,TRBV11-3,CVSSLGRVNEQFF,TGTGTCAGCAGCTTAGGGAGGGTTAATGAGCAGTTCTTC
-,TRBJ2-2,-,TRBV11-2,CASSIYKNTGELFF,TGTGCCAGCAGCATCTACAAGAACACCGGAGAGCTGTTTTTT
-,TRBJ2-1,many,TRBV11-3,CASSLGGSIEQFF,TGTGCCAGCAGCTTAGGTGGTAGCATTGAGCAGTTCTTC
-,TRBJ1-5,few,TRBV11-2,CASSLRGDTQHF,TGTGCCAGCAGCTTGCGTGGTGATACGCAGCATTTT
TRBD1,TRBJ2-7,-,TRBV19,CATPGTGGYEQYF,TGTGCCACTCCCGGGACAGGGGGCTACGAGCAGTACTTC
TRBD2,TRBJ2-7,-,TRBV4-2,CTSSQVSSGPYERYF,TGTACCAGCAGCCAAGTGTCTAGCGGACCCTACGAACGGTACTTC
-,TRBJ1-4,many,TRBV29-1,CSAGAGEREKLFF,TGCAGCGCCGGGGCAGGGGAGAGGGAAAAACTGTTTTTT
-,TRBJ1-5,-,TRBV4-2,CASSQGMMHGVSNQPQHF,TGTGCTAGCAGCCAAGGGATGATGCATGGGGTAAGCAATCAGCCCCAGCATTTT
-,TRBJ1-2,-,TRBV7-2,CASSVDSSNYGYTF,TGTGCCAGCAGCGTGGACAGCTCTAACTATGGCTACACCTTC
TRBD2,TRBJ2-1,once,TRBV6-1,CASGAPSTSGTNEQFF,TGTGCCAGCGGTGCGCCCTCGACTAGCGGGACCAATGAGCAGTTCTTC
-,TRBJ2-5,-,TRBV11-2,CVSSWAAGNLETQYF,TGTGTCAGCAGCTGGGCCGCGGGGAATCTAGAGACCCAGTACTTC
-,TRBJ1-2,-,TRBV7-9,CASSLGFEKGGYGYTF,TGTGCCAGCAGCTTGGGCTTCGAGAAGGGAGGGTATGGTTACACCTTC
-,TRBJ1-6,many,TRBV6-6,CASSYEGSSYNSPLHF,TGTGCCAGCAGTTACGAGGGAAGCTCCTATAATTCACCCCTCCACTTT
TRBD2,TRBJ2-4,-,TRBV4-1,CANSELAGRLGIQYF,TGCGCCAACAGCGAGCTAGCGGGGAGGCTGGGCATTCAGTACTTC
TRBD2,TRBJ2-3,many,TRBV12-3/TRBV12-4,CASSFQLAGVTQYF,TGTGCCAGCAGTTTTCAGTTAGCGGGAGTTACGCAGTATTTT
-,TRBJ2-2,many,TRBV12-3/TRBV12-4,CASSLGGPNTGELFF,TGTGCCAGCAGTTTAGGGGGACCGAACACCGGGGAGCTGTTTTTT
TRBD1,TRBJ1-1,medium-sized,TRBV11-1,CASSLADRLGGTEAFF,TGTGCCAGCAGCTTAGCGGACAGGCTGGGGGGCACTGAAGCTTTCTTT
-,TRBJ1-2,-,TRBV7-8,CASATFRVANYGYTF,TGCGCCAGCGCCACTTTCAGGGTTGCTAACTATGGCTACACCTTC
TRBD2,TRBJ2-3,few,TRBV5-4,CASNLEARGSSDTQYF,TGTGCCAGTAACTTGGAAGCGCGGGGGAGTTCGGATACGCAGTATTTT
TRBD1,TRBJ2-2,few,TRBV6-5,CASRFSGTGMYIGELFF,TGCGCCAGCAGATTTTCCGGGACAGGGATGTACATCGGGGAGCTGTTTTTT
-,TRBJ1-2,-,TRBV7-9,CASSIEGSGYGYTF,TGTGCCAGCAGCATAGAAGGCAGCGGTTATGGCTACACCTTC
TRBD1,TRBJ2-5,many,TRBV6-1,CASGHRGLETQYF,TGTGCCAGCGGGCACAGGGGTTTAGAGACCCAGTACTTC
-,TRBJ2-1,-,TRBV20-1,CSATGLVSYNEQFF,TGCAGTGCTACAGGGTTGGTATCCTACAATGAGCAGTTCTTC
TRBD2,TRBJ2-2,-,TRBV10-3,CAISPRTSGGALNTGELFF,TGTGCCATCAGCCCTAGGACTAGCGGGGGGGCCTTGAACACCGGGGAGCTGTTTTTT
-,TRBJ1-2,many,TRBV7-9,CASSFPGAGGYTF,TGTGCCAGCAGCTTCCCGGGGGCGGGAGGCTACACCTTC
TRBD1,TRBJ2-1,-,TRBV24-1,CATSEPGGNEQFF,TGTGCCACCAGTGAGCCAGGGGGAAATGAGCAGTTCTTC
-,TRBJ1-1,-,TRBV29-1,CRVGGQRLNTEAFF,TGCAGGGTTGGGGGGCAGAGGCTGAACACTGAAGCTTTCTTT
-,TRBJ1-6,-,TRBV4-1,CASNTGEGNSPLQF,TGCGCCAGCAACACGGGGGAGGGTAATTCACCCCTCCAGTTT